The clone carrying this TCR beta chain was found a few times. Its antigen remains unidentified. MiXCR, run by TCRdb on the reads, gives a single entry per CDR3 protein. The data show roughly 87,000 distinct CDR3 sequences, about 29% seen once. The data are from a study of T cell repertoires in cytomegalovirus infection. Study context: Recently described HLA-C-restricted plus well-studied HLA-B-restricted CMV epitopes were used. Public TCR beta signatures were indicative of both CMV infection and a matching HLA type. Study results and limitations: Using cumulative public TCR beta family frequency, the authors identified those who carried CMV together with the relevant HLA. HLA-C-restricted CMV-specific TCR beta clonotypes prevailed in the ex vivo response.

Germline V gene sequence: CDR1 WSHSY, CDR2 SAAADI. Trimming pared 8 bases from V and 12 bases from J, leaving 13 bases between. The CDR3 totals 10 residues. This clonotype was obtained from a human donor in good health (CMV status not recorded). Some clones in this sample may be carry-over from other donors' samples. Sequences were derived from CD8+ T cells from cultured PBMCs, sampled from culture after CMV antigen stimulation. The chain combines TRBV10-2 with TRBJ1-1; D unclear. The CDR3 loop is CASSGLVPFF. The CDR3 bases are TGCGCCAGCTCCGGGCTCGTTCCTTTCTTT.